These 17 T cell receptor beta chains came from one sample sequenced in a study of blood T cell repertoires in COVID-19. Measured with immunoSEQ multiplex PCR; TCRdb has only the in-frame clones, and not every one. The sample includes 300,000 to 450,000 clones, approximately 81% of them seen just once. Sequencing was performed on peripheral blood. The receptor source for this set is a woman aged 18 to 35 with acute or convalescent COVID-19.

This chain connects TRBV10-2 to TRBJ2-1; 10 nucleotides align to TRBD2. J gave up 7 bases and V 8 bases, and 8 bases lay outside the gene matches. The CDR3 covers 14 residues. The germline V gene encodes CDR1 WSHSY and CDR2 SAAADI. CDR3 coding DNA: TGCGCCAGCGGATCTAGCGGGAGTCAGAATGAGCAGTTCTTC. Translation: CASGSSGSQNEQFF.

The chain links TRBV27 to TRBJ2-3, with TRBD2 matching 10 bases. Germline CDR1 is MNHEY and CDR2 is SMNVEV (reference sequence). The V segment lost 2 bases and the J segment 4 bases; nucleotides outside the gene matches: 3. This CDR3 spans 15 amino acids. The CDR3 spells CASSLSGGAADTQYF. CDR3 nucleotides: TGTGCCAGCAGTTTAAGCGGGGGGGCCGCAGATACGCAGTATTTT.

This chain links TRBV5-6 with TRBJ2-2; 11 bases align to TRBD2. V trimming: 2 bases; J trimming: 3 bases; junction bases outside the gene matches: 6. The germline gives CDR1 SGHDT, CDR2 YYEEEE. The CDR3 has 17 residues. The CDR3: CASSFLLAGGDTGELFF. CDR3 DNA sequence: TGTGCCAGCAGCTTTTTGCTAGCGGGGGGCGACACCGGGGAGCTGTTTTTT.

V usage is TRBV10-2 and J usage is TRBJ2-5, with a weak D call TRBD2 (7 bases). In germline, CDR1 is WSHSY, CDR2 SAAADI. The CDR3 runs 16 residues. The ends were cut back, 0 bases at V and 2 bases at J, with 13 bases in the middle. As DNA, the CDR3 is TGCGCCAGCAGTGAGTCGACGGGGGGCCTACAAGAGACCCAGTACTTC. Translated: CASSESTGGLQETQYF.

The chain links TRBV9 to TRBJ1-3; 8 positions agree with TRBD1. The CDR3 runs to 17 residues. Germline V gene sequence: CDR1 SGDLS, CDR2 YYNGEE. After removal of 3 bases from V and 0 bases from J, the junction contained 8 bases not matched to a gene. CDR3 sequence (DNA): TGTGCCAGCAGCGCCTCCGGGACAGGACTCTCTGGAAACACCATATATTTT. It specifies CASSASGTGLSGNTIYF.

In DNA, the CDR3 is TGTGCCAGCAGCTTAGATACAGGGAGTGGAAACACCATATATTTT. Its translation is CASSLDTGSGNTIYF. The chain is built from TRBV5-5 and TRBJ1-3; a possible D gene is TRBD1 (6 bases). V lost 2 bases to trimming and J lost 3 bases, with 12 bases between them. This CDR3 has 15 amino acids. Germline V gene data show CDR1 as SGHKS and CDR2 as YYEKEE (reference sequence).

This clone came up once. The CDR3 DNA follows: TGTGCCAGCAGTCGTGGCGGGACAGGGCTAAACGAGCAGTACTTC. Translating it yields CASSRGGTGLNEQYF. This chain connects TRBV7-9 to TRBJ2-7, with 9 bases aligning to TRBD1. Germline V gene lookup returns CDR1 SEHNR and CDR2 FQNEAQ (reference sequence). The V segment lost 6 bases and the J segment 5 bases; nucleotides outside the gene matches: 11. This CDR3 comprises 15 residues.

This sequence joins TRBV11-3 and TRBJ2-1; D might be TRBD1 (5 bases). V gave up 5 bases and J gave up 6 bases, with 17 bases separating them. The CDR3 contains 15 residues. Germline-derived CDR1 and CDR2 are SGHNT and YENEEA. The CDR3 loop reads CASSVSRGFGNEQFF. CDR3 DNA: TGTGCCAGCAGCGTCAGTAGGGGATTCGGCAATGAGCAGTTCTTC.

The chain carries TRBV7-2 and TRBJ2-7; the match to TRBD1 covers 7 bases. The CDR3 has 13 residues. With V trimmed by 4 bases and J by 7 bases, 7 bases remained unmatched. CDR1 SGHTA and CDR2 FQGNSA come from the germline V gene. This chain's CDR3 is CASSYQTGREQYF. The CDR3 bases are TGTGCCAGCAGCTATCAGACAGGGCGAGAGCAGTACTTC.

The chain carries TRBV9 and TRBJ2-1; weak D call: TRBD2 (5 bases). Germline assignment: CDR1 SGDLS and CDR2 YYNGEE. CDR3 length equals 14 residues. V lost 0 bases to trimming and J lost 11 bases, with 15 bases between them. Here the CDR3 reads CASSVEGSREKQFF. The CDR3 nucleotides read TGTGCCAGCAGCGTAGAGGGCTCCCGGGAAAAGCAGTTCTTC.

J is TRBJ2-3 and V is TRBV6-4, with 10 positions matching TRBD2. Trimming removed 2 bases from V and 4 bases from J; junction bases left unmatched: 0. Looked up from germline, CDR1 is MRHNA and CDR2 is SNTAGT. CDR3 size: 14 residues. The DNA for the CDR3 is TGTGCCAGCAGTGACACTAGCGGGGCAGATACGCAGTATTTT. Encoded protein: CASSDTSGADTQYF.

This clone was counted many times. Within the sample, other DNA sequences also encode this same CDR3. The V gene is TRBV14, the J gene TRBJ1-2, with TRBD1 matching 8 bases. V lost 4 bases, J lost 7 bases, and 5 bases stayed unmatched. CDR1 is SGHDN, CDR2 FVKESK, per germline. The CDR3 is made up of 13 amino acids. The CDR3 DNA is TGTGCCAGCAGCCCCCAGGACAGGGCTGGCTACACCTTC. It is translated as CASSPQDRAGYTF. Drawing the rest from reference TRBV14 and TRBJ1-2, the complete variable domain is EAGVTQFPSHSVIEKGQTVTLRCDPISGHDNLYWYRRVMGKEIKFLLHFVKESKQDESGMPNNRFLAERTGGTYSTLKVQPAELEDSGVYFCASSPQDRAGYTFGSGTRLTVV.

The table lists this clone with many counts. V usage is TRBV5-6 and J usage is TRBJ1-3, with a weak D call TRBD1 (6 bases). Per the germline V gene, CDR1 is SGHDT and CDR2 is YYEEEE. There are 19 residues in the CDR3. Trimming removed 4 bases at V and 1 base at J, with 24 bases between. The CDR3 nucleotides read TGTGCCAGCAGCGCCCGGGACACTAGGTCTTTAATATCTGGAAACACCATATATTTT. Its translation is CASSARDTRSLISGNTIYF.

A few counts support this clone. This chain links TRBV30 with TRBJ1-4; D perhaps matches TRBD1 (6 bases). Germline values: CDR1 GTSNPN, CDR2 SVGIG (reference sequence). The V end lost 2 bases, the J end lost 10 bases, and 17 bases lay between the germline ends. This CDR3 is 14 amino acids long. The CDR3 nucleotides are TGTGCCTGGAGTTCGGGGGGGGCAGGCGGAAAACTGTTTTTT. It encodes CAWSSGGAGGKLFF.

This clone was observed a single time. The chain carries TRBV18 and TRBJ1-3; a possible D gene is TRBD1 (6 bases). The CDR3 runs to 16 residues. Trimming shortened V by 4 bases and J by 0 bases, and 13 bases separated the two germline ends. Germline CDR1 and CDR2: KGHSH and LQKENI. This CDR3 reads CASSLRQDYSGNTIYF. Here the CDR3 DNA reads TGTGCCAGCTCACTACGACAGGATTACTCTGGAAACACCATATATTTT.

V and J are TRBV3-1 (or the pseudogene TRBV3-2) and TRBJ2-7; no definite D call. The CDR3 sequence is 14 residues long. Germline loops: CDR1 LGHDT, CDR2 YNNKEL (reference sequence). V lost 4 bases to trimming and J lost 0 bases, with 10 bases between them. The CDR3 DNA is TGTGCCAGCAGCCCCCAGATAACCTCCTACGAGCAGTACTTC. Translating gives CASSPQITSYEQYF.

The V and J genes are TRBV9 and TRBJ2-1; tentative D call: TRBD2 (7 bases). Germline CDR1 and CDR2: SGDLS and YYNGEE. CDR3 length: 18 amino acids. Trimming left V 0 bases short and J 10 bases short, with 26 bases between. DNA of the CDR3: TGTGCCAGCAGCGTAGAGATCGGCCGGGGGGCGGGTGCGGAGGAGCAGTTCTTC. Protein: CASSVEIGRGAGAEEQFF.